This T cell receptor beta chain is drawn from a study of blood T cell repertoires in COVID-19. Turning to the study itself: Both acute and convalescent COVID-19 samples were obtained from the United States, Italy and Spain. Nucleic acid was either cDNA or gDNA, and it came from T cells, B-cell-depleted T cells, or PBMCs.

Participants were placed into cohorts based on the clinical history they reported. Germline CDR1 KGHSH, CDR2 LQKENI. Between the trimmed V and J ends, which lost 1 base and 8 bases, there was a span of 6 bases. CDR3 length equals 13 residues. In the original processing: Reference gene primer amplification gave nucleated cell count estimates. Here immunoSEQ multiplex PCR was the method, and the copy in TCRdb shows in-frame clones only, minus some. The V and J calls and clone size were taken over from that table, and D and trimming were inferred from the DNA. This table holds 140,000 or so clones, about four fifths found once.

The source is a man aged 50-59 years who had recovered from COVID-19. The chain links TRBV18 to TRBJ1-6; no definite D call. The sample was PBMCs or T cells enriched from blood (not recorded which). In DNA form, the CDR3 reads TGTGCCAGCTCACCACAGACTCATTCACCCCTCCACTTT. This gives the protein CASSPQTHSPLHF.